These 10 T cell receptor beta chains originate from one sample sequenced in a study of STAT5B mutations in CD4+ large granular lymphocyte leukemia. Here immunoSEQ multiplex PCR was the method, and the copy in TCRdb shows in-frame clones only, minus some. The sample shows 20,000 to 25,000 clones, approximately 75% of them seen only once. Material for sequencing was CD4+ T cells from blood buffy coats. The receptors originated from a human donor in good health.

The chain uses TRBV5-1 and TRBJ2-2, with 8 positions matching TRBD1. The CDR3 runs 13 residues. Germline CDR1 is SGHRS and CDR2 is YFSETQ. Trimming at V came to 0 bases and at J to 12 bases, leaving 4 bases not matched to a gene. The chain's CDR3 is CASSLGGTGQLFF. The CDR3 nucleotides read TGCGCCAGCAGCTTGGGAGGGACAGGCCAGCTGTTTTTT.

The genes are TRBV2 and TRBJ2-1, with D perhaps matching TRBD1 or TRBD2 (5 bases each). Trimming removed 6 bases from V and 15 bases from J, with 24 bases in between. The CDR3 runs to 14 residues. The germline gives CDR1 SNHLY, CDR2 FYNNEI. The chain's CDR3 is CASRGISYTQRGFF. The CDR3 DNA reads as TGTGCCAGCAGGGGGATAAGCTACACGCAGAGGGGGTTCTTC.

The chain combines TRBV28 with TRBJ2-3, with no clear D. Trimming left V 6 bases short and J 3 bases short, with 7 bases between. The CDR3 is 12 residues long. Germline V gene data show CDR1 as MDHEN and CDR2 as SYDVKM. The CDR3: CASSGNTDTQYF. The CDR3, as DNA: TGTGCCAGCAGCGGCAATACAGATACGCAGTATTTT.

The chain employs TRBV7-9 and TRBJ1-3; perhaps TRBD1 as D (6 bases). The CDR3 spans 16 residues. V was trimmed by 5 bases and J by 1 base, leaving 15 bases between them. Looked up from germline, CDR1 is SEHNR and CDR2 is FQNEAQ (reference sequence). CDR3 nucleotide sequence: TGTGCCAGCAGCCCGCCCGGGGGCCCTTCTGGAAACACCATATATTTT. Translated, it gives CASSPPGGPSGNTIYF.

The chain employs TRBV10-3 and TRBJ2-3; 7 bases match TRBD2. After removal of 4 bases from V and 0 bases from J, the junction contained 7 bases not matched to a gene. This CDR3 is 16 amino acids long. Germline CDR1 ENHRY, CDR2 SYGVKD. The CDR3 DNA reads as TGTGCCATCAGTGGTCTGGAGCGGGATAGCACAGATACGCAGTATTTT. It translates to CAISGLERDSTDTQYF.

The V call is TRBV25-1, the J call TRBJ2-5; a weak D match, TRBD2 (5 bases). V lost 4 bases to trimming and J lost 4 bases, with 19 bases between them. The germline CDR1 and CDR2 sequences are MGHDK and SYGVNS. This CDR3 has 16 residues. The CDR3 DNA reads TGTGCCAGCAGTGTTGATGGGGTGGGGAGACGAGAGACCCAGTACTTC. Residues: CASSVDGVGRRETQYF.

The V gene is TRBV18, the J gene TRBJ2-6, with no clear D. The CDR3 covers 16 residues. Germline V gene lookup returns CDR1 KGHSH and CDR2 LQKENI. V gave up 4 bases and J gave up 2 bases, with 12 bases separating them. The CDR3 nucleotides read TGTGCCAGCTCACAGTCCCTAGGAGCTGGGGCCAACGTCCTGACTTTC. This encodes CASSQSLGAGANVLTF.

CDR3 nucleotides: TGTGCCAGCAGCATCGGGCTCCAAAATGAGCAGTTCTTC. Its protein is CASSIGLQNEQFF. The chain recombines TRBV11-2 with TRBJ2-1, with unresolved D. The V and J ends lost 5 bases and 7 bases respectively, with 12 bases between them. Germline V lookup: CDR1 SGHAT, CDR2 FQNNGV. The CDR3 totals 13 residues.

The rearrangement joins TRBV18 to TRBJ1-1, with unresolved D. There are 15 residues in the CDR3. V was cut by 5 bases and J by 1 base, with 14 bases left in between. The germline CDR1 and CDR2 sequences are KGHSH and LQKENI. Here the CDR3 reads CASSSQFVGNTEAFF. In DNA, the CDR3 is TGTGCCAGCTCATCCCAATTCGTAGGGAACACTGAAGCTTTCTTT.

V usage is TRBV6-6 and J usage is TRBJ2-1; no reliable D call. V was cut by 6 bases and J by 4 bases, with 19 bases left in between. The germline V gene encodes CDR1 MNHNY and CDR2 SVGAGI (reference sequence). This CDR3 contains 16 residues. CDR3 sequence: CASSPLAGRNYNEQFF. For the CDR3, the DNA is TGTGCCAGCAGCCCCCTGGCCGGAAGGAATTACAATGAGCAGTTCTTC.